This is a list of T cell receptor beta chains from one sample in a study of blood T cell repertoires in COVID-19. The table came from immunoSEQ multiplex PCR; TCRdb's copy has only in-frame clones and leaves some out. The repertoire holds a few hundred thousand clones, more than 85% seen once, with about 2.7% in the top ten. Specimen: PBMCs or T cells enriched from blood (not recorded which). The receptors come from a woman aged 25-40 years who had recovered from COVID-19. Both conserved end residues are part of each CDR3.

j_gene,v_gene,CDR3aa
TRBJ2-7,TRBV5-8,CASSLALSGDGRTYEQYF
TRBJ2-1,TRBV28,CASSSGLLIDEQFF
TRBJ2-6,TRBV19,CASSRRDSGANVLTF
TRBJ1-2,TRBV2,CASMGQVGFYGYTF
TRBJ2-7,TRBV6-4,CASRGQLIYEQYF
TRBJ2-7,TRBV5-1,CATLTGTDDYEQYF
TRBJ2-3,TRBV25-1,CASSEFAGGTDTQYF
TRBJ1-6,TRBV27,CASSLSRVMNSPLHF
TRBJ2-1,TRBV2,CASSEALLSGDLIYNEQFF
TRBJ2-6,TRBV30,CAWTGGGGDIPGANVLTF
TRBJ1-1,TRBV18,CASSPQNGQSNTEAFF
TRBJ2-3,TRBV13,CASSLTRREGRTDTQYF
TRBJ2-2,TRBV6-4,CASNVRGGELFF
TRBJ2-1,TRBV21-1,CASSKAPRISSYNEQFF
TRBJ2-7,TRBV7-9,CASSSFRREISYEQYF
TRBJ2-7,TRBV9,CASGPSGSSYEQYF
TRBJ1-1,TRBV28,CASIDMNTEAFF
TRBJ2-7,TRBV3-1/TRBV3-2,CASSQRLASLYEQYF
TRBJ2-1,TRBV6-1,CASSEGLYNEQFF
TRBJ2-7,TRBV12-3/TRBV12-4,CASSLGRLVEQYF
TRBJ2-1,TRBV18,CASSPTPGLAEYEQFF
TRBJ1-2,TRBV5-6,CASSLGRGGGYTF
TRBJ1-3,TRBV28,CASSIRQAFLSGNTIYF
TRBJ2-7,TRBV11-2,CASSLAGNEQYF
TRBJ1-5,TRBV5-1,CASSPGHGGEQPQHF
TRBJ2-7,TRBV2,CASRAGTATYEQYF
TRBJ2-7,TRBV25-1,CASSESQRGAYEQYF
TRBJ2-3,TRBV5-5,CASSLGIWGPDTQYF
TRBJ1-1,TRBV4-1,CASSHVRGHTEAFF
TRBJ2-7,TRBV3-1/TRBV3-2,CASSQGTSFTYEQYF
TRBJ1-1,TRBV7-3,CASRGQGNTEAFF
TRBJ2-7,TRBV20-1,CSASEGQSYEQYF
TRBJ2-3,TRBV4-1,CASSQRLAGSTDTQYF
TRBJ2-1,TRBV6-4,CASSDSGQGFEQFF
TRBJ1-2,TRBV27,CASSLRGGGYTF
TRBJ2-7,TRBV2,CASSERSGGSYEQYF
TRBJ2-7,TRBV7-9,CASSYIPGQGRDEQYF
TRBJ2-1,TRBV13,CASSLGPGGIDEQFF
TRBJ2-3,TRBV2,CASKGSGGLSTDTQYF
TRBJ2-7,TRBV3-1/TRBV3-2,CASSQDVGARYEQYF
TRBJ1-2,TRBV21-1,CASFQRTGDNYGYTF
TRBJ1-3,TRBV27,CASSARLSSGNTIYF
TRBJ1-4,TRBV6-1,CASSEAPGEEEKLFF
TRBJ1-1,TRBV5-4,CASTTITGEQEAFF
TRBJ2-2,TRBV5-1,CASSTSTGSGELFF
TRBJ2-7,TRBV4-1,CASSQTESGSFYEQYF
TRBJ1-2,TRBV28,CASSLSVGVNGYTF
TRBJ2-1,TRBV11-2,CASSPSWASGYNEQFF
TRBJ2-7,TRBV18,CASSPPNRYLYEQYF
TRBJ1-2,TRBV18,CASSSREMSYGYTF